This is a list of T cell receptor beta chains from one sample in a study of blood T cell repertoires in COVID-19. Clones were read by immunoSEQ multiplex PCR, and TCRdb kept only the in-frame ones, dropping some. The sample has roughly 500,000 clones; 70% to 90% are singletons. The sample consisted of peripheral blood. The receptors originated from a human donor in a cohort sampled during active COVID-19. Both conserved end residues are part of each CDR3. The order of the fields is D gene, clone size, V gene, J gene, CDR3 DNA, CDR3 protein. A D gene is named only where the DNA matches it firmly. Expanded clones are given a class, and other clones once, few, many or no size at all.

>TRBD1|-|TRBV5-1|TRBJ1-2
TGCGCCAGCAGCCGTCCCGGGACAGGGACCTCTAACTATGGCTACACCTTC
CASSRPGTGTSNYGYTF
>TRBD1|-|TRBV6-6|TRBJ1-2
TGTGCCAGCAGTTACTCGGACAGGGGGTATGGCTACACCTTC
CASSYSDRGYGYTF
>TRBD2|-|TRBV7-6|TRBJ2-2
TGTGCCAGCAGCTTCGTGACTAGCGGGAGGGTGAACACCGGGGAGCTGTTTTTT
CASSFVTSGRVNTGELFF
>-|-|TRBV5-8|TRBJ2-3
TGTGCCAGCAGTTCCTCGCAGGGCTTTAGGGATACGCAGTATTTT
CASSSSQGFRDTQYF
>-|-|TRBV5-5|TRBJ2-3
TGTGCCAGCAGCCCTGCGACATGGAGCACAGATACGCAGTATTTT
CASSPATWSTDTQYF
>-|once|TRBV4-2|TRBJ2-2
TGTGCCAGCAGCCAAGCACGGAGCGGGGAGCTGTTTTTT
CASSQARSGELFF
>TRBD1|-|TRBV28|TRBJ1-1
TGTGCCAGCAGGACAGGGATGAACACTGAAGCTTTCTTT
CASRTGMNTEAFF
>-|-|TRBV6-1|TRBJ2-7
TGTGCCAGCAGTGAAGATTGGGGGGACTCCTACGAGCAGTACTTC
CASSEDWGDSYEQYF
>-|-|TRBV19|TRBJ1-2
TGTGCCAGTAGCATAGTGGCAGGTCTCTATGGCTACACCTTC
CASSIVAGLYGYTF
>-|-|TRBV9|TRBJ2-2
TGTGCCAGCAGCGCCTTCCCGAGTACCGGGGAGCTGTTTTTT
CASSAFPSTGELFF
>TRBD1|-|TRBV5-1|TRBJ2-6
TGCGCCAGCAGCAGCCGACGACAGGGGCTTTCTGGGGCCAACGTCCTGACTTTC
CASSSRRQGLSGANVLTF
>TRBD2|few|TRBV7-9|TRBJ2-1
TGTGCCAGCAGCAGTAGCGGGAGGGCCCTCGGTGAGCAGTTCTTC
CASSSSGRALGEQFF
>TRBD1|-|TRBV5-8|TRBJ1-4
TGTGCCAGCAGCATGGGACAGTTTAATGAAAAACTGTTTTTT
CASSMGQFNEKLFF
>TRBD1|-|TRBV3-1/TRBV3-2|TRBJ1-2
TGTGCCAGCAGCCAAAGGGACAGAGGGGATGGCTACACCTTC
CASSQRDRGDGYTF
>-|-|TRBV19|TRBJ1-1
TGTGCCAGTAGTGGGGGGGCAAGCACTGAAGCTTTCTTT
CASSGGASTEAFF
>TRBD1|-|TRBV14|TRBJ2-7
TGTGCCAGCAGCCGAATATCAGGGGGCAGCTCCTACGAGCAGTACTTC
CASSRISGGSSYEQYF
>TRBD1|once|TRBV2|TRBJ1-5
TGTGCCAGCAGTGAACAGACAGGGACTGTCAATCAGCCCCAGCATTTT
CASSEQTGTVNQPQHF